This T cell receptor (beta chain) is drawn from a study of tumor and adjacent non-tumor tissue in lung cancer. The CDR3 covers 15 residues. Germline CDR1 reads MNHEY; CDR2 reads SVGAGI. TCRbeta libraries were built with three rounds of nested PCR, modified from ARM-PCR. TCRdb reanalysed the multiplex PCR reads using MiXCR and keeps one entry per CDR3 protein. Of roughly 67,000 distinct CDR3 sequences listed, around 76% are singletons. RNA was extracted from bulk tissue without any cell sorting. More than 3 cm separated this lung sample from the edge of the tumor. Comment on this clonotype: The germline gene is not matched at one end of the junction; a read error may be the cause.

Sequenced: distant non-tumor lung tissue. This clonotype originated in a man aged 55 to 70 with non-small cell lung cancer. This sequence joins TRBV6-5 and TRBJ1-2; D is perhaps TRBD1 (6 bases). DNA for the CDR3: TGTGCCAGTAGTACAGGACAGTGGACTAACTATGACTACACCTTC. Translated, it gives CASSTGQWTNYDYTF.